This entry lists 8 T cell receptor beta chains sequenced from one sample in a study of CD8 T cells in ankylosing spondylitis. Study-wide results and caveats: Among TCR beta sequences, a motif of under 10 highly homologous variants appeared characteristic of ankylosing spondylitis blood.

MiXCR was run by TCRdb on the 5' RACE reads, yielding one entry per CDR3 protein. Of hundreds of thousands of distinct CDR3 sequences in the sample, about 11% are singletons; the top ten hold roughly 0.51%. No antigen has been assigned to these receptors. Sequencing used blood, either unsorted or a sorted T cell fraction (not recorded which). These TCRs come from a male donor with ankylosing spondylitis.

This clonotype was picked up a small number of times. V usage is TRBV9 and J usage is TRBJ2-2; no reliable D call. The CDR3 spans 13 residues. The germline gives CDR1 SGDLS, CDR2 YYNGEE. Deletions cut 1 base from V and 5 bases from J, with 6 bases between. Here the CDR3 reads CASSVMATGELFF. The CDR3 region has the DNA TGTGCCAGCAGCGTAATGGCAACCGGGGAGCTGTTTTTT.

There are a few counts of this clonotype. The gene calls are TRBV7-8 and TRBJ2-7; 9 bases map to TRBD2. This CDR3 is built from 16 residues. The germline CDR1 and CDR2 sequences are SGHVS and FQNEAQ. The V gene end was trimmed by 1 base and the J gene end by 3 bases; junction bases not matched to a gene: 7. CDR3 coding DNA: TGTGCCAGCAGCTTAGAGAGGGGCGGGGGGGGCTACGAGCAGTACTTC. It translates to CASSLERGGGGYEQYF.

The chain carries TRBV10-3 and TRBJ2-2, with TRBD1 identical over 10 bases. Germline lookup yields CDR1 ENHRY and CDR2 SYGVKD. The junction had 3 bases not matched to a gene; V was cut back by 0 bases and J by 5 bases. The CDR3 totals 16 residues. The CDR3 region has the DNA TGTGCCATCAGTGAGTCCGGGACAGGGGAGACCGGGGAGCTGTTTTTT. This encodes CAISESGTGETGELFF.

This clonotype was observed a few times. The chain carries TRBV29-1 and TRBJ1-1; no definite D call. The germline V gene encodes CDR1 SQVTM and CDR2 ANQGSEA. This CDR3 region has 13 residues. V was cut by 2 bases and J by 0 bases, with 7 bases left in between. The CDR3 sequence is CSVELTLNTEAFF. CDR3 sequence (DNA): TGCAGCGTTGAACTGACACTGAACACTGAAGCTTTCTTT.

This clonotype appeared once. The V and J genes are TRBV12-3 or TRBV12-4 and TRBJ2-3; 11 bases are a match to TRBD1. The CDR3 extends over 18 amino acids. Germline trimming cut 5 bases from V and 7 bases from J; bases unmatched to any gene: 17. The CDR3 bases are TGTGCCAGCAGTCCTGTCCCGGGACAGGGGGGTACCTTTAATACGCAGTATTTT. As protein: CASSPVPGQGGTFNTQYF.

The chain is built from TRBV6-2 or TRBV6-3 and TRBJ2-3, with TRBD2 matching over 8 bases. The CDR3 covers 16 residues. CDR1 and CDR2 from the germline V gene are MNHEY and SVGEGT. J lost 1 base, V lost 2 bases, and 5 bases had no gene match. DNA of the CDR3: TGTGCCAGCAGTTACGAGACTAGCGAGGGCACAGATACGCAGTATTTT. As protein: CASSYETSEGTDTQYF.

This clonotype has ten or more counts. V and J are TRBV9 and TRBJ2-6; no reliable D call. Germline V lookup: CDR1 SGDLS, CDR2 YYNGEE. The CDR3 extends over 17 amino acids. V was trimmed by 1 base and J by 7 bases, leaving 18 bases between them. The CDR3 loop reads CASSVLPVASDANVLTF. The CDR3, as DNA: TGTGCCAGCAGCGTACTGCCGGTGGCTTCTGATGCCAACGTCCTGACTTTC.

This clonotype was observed at least ten times. The chain joins TRBV12-3 or TRBV12-4 to TRBJ1-5; D uncertain. The CDR3 contains 12 residues. V was trimmed by 5 bases and J by 5 bases, leaving 7 bases between them. The CDR3 is CASSLVYQPQHF. The CDR3 bases are TGTGCCAGCAGTCTTGTATATCAGCCCCAGCATTTT.